The 17 T cell receptor beta chains listed next were all sequenced from one sample in a study of cytomegalovirus exposure and HLA in healthy donors. Vbeta (60) and Jbeta (13) primers were used in the PCR. The assay was immunoSEQ multiplex PCR, and TCRdb's table has in-frame clones only and misses some. The data show 95,000 to 120,000 clones, approximately 80% seen once. Sequencing was performed on PBMCs. Receptors were obtained from a woman in her 30s in good health and CMV-seropositive.

The chain combines TRBV6-1 with TRBJ2-3; TRBD2 is a possible D gene (6 bases). Trimming left V 6 bases short and J 0 bases short, with 10 bases between. Germline V gives CDR1 MNHNS, CDR2 SASEGT. The CDR3 spans 14 residues. CDR3 sequence reads: CASRLAASTDTQYF. In nucleotides, the CDR3 is TGTGCCAGCAGATTAGCGGCTAGCACAGATACGCAGTATTTT.

This rearrangement joins TRBV18 to TRBJ1-6; D possibly corresponds to TRBD1 (6 bases). V lost 5 bases and J lost 7, with 9 bases in between. Per the germline V gene, CDR1 is KGHSH and CDR2 is LQKENI. The CDR3 is 13 amino acids. CDR3 DNA: TGTGCCAGCTCAACAGGGTACAATTCACCCCTCCACTTT. Its protein is CASSTGYNSPLHF.

J is TRBJ1-1 and V is TRBV10-2, with TRBD1 matching 7 bases. J was trimmed by 5 bases and V by 7 bases; bases with no gene match: 7. The CDR3 is made up of 13 amino acids. CDR1 WSHSY and CDR2 SAAADI come from the germline V gene. The CDR3: CASTKQGRTEAFF. DNA for the CDR3: TGCGCCAGCACAAAACAGGGGAGGACTGAAGCTTTCTTT.

This sequence joins TRBV13 and TRBJ1-5; D gene unclear. V was shortened by 4 bases and J by 6 bases, with 10 bases between the two germline ends. In germline, CDR1 is PRHDT, CDR2 FYEKMQ (reference sequence). The CDR3 consists of 13 residues. CDR3 nucleotide sequence: TGTGCCAGCAGCTCGGGTCGGGGTCAGCCCCAGCATTTT. Translation gives CASSSGRGQPQHF.

V and J are TRBV14 and TRBJ2-7, with 8 nucleotides matching TRBD2. The CDR3 totals 18 residues. CDR1 and CDR2 from the germline V gene are SGHDN and FVKESK. The junction had 14 bases not matched to a gene; V was cut back by 1 base and J by 3 bases. DNA for the CDR3: TGTGCCAGCAGCCAAGCCCCCCTGTACCGGGAGGGCTTCTACGAGCAGTACTTC. Translated, it gives CASSQAPLYREGFYEQYF.

The V and J genes are TRBV5-4 and TRBJ2-1; TRBD2 aligns across 13 bases. The CDR3 has 17 amino acids. V shed 4 bases, J shed 3 bases, and the junction held 7 bases outside the gene matches. Germline V gene sequence: CDR1 SGHNT, CDR2 YYREEE (reference sequence). This CDR3 is CASSHSGLAGLYNEQFF. As DNA, the CDR3 is TGTGCCAGCAGCCACTCGGGACTAGCGGGGCTCTACAATGAGCAGTTCTTC.

The chain joins TRBV9 to TRBJ1-2; D gene ambiguous. The germline V and J ends were trimmed by 3 bases and 4 bases, with 25 bases remaining between them. The CDR3 spans 18 residues. Germline V lookup: CDR1 SGDLS, CDR2 YYNGEE. CDR3 sequence: CASSDRPEPGPGGYGYTF. In nucleotides, the CDR3 is TGTGCCAGCAGCGACCGACCGGAACCGGGCCCCGGAGGCTATGGCTACACCTTC.

The chain joins TRBV5-1 to TRBJ1-1; perhaps TRBD1 as D (6 bases). The germline V gene encodes CDR1 SGHRS and CDR2 YFSETQ. The V end was cut by 3 bases, the J end by 7 bases, with 16 bases between. The CDR3 has 14 amino acids. This chain's CDR3 is CASSWNTGIGEAFF. CDR3 nucleotides: TGCGCCAGCAGCTGGAATACAGGGATCGGTGAAGCTTTCTTT.

This clone was seen once. The chain uses TRBV27 and TRBJ2-1; TRBD2 matches at 13 bases. From germline, CDR1 is MNHEY and CDR2 SMNVEV (reference sequence). The CDR3 is 15 amino acids. V shed 4 bases and J 9 bases; nucleotides not matched to a gene: 6. CDR3 coding DNA: TGTGCCAGCAGTTACCAACTAGCGGGAGGGTGTGAGCAGTTCTTC. Its protein is CASSYQLAGGCEQFF.

The chain is built from TRBV7-8 and TRBJ1-1; D is ambiguous. The CDR3 covers 11 residues. Deletions cut 11 bases from V and 4 bases from J, with 11 bases between. Per germline, CDR1 SGHVS and CDR2 FQNEAQ. In DNA, the CDR3 is TGTGCCGGGAGCACTGGCACTGAAGCTTTCTTT. Its translation is CAGSTGTEAFF.

This clone is a singleton in its sample. The gene calls are TRBV6-1 and TRBJ2-1, with TRBD2 identical over 10 bases. V lost 4 bases and J lost 13; bases outside the gene matches: 13. The germline CDR1 and CDR2 sequences are MNHNS and SASEGT. The length of the CDR3 is 15 residues. DNA for the CDR3: TGTGCCAGCAGTGGTATAGCGGGAGGCCCTTTCATTCAGTTCTTC. Its protein product is CASSGIAGGPFIQFF.

J is TRBJ1-3 and V is TRBV30; 8 bases fit TRBD1. Germline values: CDR1 GTSNPN, CDR2 SVGIG (reference sequence). The CDR3 is 15 residues long. The V gene end was trimmed by 3 bases and the J gene end by 2 bases; junction bases not matched to a gene: 6. DNA of the CDR3: TGTGCCTGGAGACGGACAGGGACAGCTGGAAACACCATATATTTT. Its translation is CAWRRTGTAGNTIYF. Combining the CDR3 with reference TRBV30 and TRBJ1-3 gives the whole variable domain SQTIHQWPATLVQPVGSPLSLECTVEGTSNPNLYWYRQAAGRGLQLLFYSVGIGQISSEVPQNLSASRPQDRQFILSSKKLLLSDSGFYLCAWRRTGTAGNTIYFGEGSWLTVV.

The J gene is TRBJ1-5, the V gene TRBV18; 8 nucleotides line up with TRBD1. The germline CDR1 and CDR2 sequences are KGHSH and LQKENI. V was pared by 4 bases and J by 7 bases, with 15 bases of the junction left unmatched. This CDR3 has 17 residues. The CDR3 loop reads CASSHTRSGGAGQPQHF. Written as DNA, the CDR3 is TGTGCCAGCTCACACACCAGGTCAGGGGGCGCCGGGCAGCCCCAGCATTTT.

This chain links TRBV6-5 with TRBJ2-7; D gene uncertain. Germline assignment: CDR1 MNHEY and CDR2 SVGAGI. V shed 2 bases and J shed 3 bases, with 11 bases lying between them. The CDR3 sequence is 14 residues long. DNA of the CDR3: TGTGCCAGCAGTTACGAAGGTTGGAGCTACGAGCAGTACTTC. Translating it yields CASSYEGWSYEQYF.

The chain is built from TRBV10-3 and TRBJ2-1; 11 positions agree with TRBD2. From germline, CDR1 is ENHRY and CDR2 SYGVKD. This CDR3 comprises 17 residues. Trimming at V came to 4 bases and at J to 0 bases, leaving 5 bases not matched to a gene. As DNA, the CDR3 is TGTGCCATCAGTGTTAGCGGGAGGGCCGGCTCCTACAATGAGCAGTTCTTC. Translation: CAISVSGRAGSYNEQFF.

The rearrangement uses TRBV11-2 and TRBJ2-1; TRBD1 matches at 7 bases. With V trimmed by 4 bases and J by 14 bases, 8 bases remained unmatched. Germline V lookup: CDR1 SGHAT, CDR2 FQNNGV. The CDR3 length is 12 residues. The CDR3 region has the DNA TGTGCCAGCAGCTCCCAGACAGGGTTGAAGTTCTTC. Translated, it gives CASSSQTGLKFF.

For the CDR3, the DNA is TGCGCCAGCAGCTTGGCCGGACAGGGACAAAACATTCAGTACTTC. This translates into CASSLAGQGQNIQYF. This chain connects TRBV5-1 to TRBJ2-4; 8 bases match TRBD1. The V gene's germline CDR1 is SGHRS and CDR2 YFSETQ. There are 15 residues in the CDR3. V was clipped by 0 bases and J by 5 bases; unmatched bases: 4.